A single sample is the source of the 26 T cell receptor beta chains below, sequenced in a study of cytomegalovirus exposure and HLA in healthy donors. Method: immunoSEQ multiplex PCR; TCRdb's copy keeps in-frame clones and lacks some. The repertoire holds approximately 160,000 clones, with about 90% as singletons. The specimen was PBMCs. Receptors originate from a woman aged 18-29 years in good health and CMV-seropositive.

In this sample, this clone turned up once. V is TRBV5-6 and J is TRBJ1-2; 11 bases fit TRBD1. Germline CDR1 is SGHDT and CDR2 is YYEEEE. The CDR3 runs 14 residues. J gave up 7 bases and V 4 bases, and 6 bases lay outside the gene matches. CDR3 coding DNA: TGTGCCAGCAGCCCGGACAGGGGGCCCATTGGCTACACCTTC. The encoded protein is CASSPDRGPIGYTF.

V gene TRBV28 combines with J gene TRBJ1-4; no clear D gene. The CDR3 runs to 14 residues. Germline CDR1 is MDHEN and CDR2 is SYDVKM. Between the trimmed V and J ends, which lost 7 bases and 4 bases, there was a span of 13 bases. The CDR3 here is CASTEGGYNEKLFF. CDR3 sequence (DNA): TGTGCCAGCACCGAGGGAGGTTATAATGAAAAACTGTTTTTT.

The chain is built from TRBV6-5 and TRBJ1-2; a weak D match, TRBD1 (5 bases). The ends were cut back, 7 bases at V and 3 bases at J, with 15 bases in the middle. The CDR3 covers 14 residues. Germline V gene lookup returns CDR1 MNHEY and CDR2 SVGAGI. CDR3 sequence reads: CASNTLQVHYGYTF. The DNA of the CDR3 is TGTGCCAGCAACACGCTACAGGTCCACTATGGCTACACCTTC.

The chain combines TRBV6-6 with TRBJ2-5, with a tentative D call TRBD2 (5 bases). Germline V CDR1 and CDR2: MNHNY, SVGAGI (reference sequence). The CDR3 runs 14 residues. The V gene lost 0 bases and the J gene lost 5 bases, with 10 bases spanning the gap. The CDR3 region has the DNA TGTGCCAGCAGTTACTCCTGGGGAGAGGAGACCCAGTACTTC. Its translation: CASSYSWGEETQYF.

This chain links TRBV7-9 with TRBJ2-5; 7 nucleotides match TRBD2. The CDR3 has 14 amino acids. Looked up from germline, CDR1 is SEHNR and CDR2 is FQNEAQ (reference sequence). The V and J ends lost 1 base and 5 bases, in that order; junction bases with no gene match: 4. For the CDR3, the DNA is TGTGCCAGCAGCTTAGGGGAGGGAAGGGAGACCCAGTACTTC. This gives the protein CASSLGEGRETQYF. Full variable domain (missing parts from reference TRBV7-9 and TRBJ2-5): DTGVSQNPRHKITKRGQNVTFRCDPISEHNRLYWYRQTLGQGPEFLTYFQNEAQLEKSRLLSDRFSAERPKGSFSTLEIQRTEQGDSAMYLCASSLGEGRETQYFGPGTRLLVL.

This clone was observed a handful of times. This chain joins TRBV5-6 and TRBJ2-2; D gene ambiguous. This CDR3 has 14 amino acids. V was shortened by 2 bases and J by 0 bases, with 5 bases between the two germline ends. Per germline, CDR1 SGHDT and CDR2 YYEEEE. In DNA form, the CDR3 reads TGTGCCAGCAGCTTCGTTGCGAACACCGGGGAGCTGTTTTTT. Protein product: CASSFVANTGELFF. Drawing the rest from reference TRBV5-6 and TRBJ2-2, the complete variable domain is DAGVTQSPTHLIKTRGQQVTLRCSPKSGHDTVSWYQQALGQGPQFIFQYYEEEERQRGNFPDRFSGHQFPNYSSELNVNALLLGDSALYLCASSFVANTGELFFGEGSRLTVL.

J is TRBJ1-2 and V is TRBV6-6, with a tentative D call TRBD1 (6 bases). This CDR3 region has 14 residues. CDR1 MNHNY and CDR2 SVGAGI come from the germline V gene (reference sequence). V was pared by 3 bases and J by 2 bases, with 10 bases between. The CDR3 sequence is CASSYSDRNYGYTF. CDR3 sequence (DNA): TGTGCCAGCAGTTATTCCGACAGGAACTATGGCTACACCTTC.

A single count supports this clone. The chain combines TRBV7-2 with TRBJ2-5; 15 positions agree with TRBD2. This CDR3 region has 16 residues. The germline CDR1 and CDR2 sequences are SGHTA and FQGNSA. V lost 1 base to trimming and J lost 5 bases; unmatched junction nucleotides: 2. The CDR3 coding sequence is TGTGCCAGCAGCTTAGAGGGACTAGCGGGGGGTGAGACCCAGTACTTC. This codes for CASSLEGLAGGETQYF.

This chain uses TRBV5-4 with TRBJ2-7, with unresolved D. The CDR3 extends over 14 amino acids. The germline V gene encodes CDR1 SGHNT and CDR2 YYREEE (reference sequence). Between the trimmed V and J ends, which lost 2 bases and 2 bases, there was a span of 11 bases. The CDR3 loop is CASSLDMETYEQYF. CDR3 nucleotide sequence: TGTGCCAGCAGCTTAGACATGGAAACCTACGAGCAGTACTTC.

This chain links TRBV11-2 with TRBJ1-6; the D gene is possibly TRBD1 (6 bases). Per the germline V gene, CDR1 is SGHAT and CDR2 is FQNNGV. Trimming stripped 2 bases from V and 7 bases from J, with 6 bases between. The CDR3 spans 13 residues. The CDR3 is CASSLRGNSPLHF. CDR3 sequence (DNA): TGTGCCAGCAGCTTAAGGGGGAATTCACCCCTCCACTTT.

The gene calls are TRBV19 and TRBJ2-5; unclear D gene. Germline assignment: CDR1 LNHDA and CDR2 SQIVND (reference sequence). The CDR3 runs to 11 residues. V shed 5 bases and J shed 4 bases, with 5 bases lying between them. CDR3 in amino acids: CASSGAETQYF. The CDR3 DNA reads TGTGCCAGTAGTGGAGCAGAGACCCAGTACTTC.

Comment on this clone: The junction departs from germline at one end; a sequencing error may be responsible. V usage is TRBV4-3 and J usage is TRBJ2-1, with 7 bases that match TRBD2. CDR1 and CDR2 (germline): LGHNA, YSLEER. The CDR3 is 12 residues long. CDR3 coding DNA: TGCGCCAGCAGCCAAGATCGGGTCGGGAGGATCTTC. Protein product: CASSQDRVGRIF.

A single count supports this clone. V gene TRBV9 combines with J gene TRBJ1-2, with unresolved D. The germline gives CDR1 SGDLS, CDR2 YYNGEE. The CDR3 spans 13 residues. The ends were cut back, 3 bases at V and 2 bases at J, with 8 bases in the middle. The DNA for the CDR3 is TGTGCCAGCAGCGAAACGGGAAACTATGGCTACACCTTC. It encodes CASSETGNYGYTF. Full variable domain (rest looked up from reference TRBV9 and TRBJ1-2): DSGVTQTPKHLITATGQRVTLRCSPRSGDLSVYWYQQSLDQGLQFLIQYYNGEERAKGNILERFSAQQFPDLHSELNLSSLELGDSALYFCASSETGNYGYTFGSGTRLTVV.

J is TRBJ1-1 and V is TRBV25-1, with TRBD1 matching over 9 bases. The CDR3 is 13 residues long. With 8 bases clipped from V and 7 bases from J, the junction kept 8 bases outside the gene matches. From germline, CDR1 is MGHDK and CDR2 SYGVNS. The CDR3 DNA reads TGTGCCAGCGGAAGGACAGGGGTTAATGAAGCTTTCTTT. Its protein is CASGRTGVNEAFF.

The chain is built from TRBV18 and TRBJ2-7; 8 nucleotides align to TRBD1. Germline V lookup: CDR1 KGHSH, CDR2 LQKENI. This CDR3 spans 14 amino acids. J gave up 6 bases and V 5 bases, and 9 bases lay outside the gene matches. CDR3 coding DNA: TGTGCCAGCTCATCGAGGACAGGGTCTGGCGAGCAGTACTTC. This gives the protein CASSSRTGSGEQYF.

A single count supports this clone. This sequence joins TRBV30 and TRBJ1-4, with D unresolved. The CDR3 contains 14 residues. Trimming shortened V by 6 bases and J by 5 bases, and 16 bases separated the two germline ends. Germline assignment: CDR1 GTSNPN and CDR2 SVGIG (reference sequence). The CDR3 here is CACWEGGPNEKLFF. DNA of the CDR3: TGTGCCTGCTGGGAGGGAGGGCCGAATGAAAAACTGTTTTTT.

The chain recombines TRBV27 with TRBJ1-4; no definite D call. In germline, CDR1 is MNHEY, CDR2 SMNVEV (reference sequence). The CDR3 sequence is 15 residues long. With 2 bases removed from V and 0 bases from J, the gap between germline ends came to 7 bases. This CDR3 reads CASSLRGATNEKLFF. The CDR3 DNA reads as TGTGCCAGCAGTTTACGCGGAGCAACTAATGAAAAACTGTTTTTT.

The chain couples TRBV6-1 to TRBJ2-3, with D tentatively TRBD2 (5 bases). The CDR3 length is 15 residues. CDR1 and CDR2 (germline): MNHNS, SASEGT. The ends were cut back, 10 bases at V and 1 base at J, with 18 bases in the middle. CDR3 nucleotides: TGTGCCACCCGGGCAGCGGCCGTTCGCACAGATACGCAGTATTTT. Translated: CATRAAAVRTDTQYF.

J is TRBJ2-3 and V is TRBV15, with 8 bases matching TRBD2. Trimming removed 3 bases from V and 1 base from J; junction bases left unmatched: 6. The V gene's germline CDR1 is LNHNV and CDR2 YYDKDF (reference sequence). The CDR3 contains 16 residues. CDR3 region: CATSSQKRGRTDTQYF. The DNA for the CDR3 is TGTGCCACCAGCAGCCAAAAGCGGGGGCGCACAGATACGCAGTATTTT.

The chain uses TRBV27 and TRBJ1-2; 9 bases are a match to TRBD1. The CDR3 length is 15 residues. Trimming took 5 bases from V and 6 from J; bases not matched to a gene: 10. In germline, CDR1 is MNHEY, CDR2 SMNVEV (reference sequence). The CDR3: CASSPRYRGRDGYTF. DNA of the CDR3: TGTGCCAGCAGTCCCCGGTACAGGGGGCGCGATGGCTACACCTTC.

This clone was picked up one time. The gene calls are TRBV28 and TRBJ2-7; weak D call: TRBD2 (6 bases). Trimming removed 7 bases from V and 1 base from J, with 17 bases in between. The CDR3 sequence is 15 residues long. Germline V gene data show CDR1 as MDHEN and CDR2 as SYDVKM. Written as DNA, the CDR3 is TGTGCCAGCACACCGTGGGACTCAACATCCTACGAGCAGTACTTC. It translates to CASTPWDSTSYEQYF.

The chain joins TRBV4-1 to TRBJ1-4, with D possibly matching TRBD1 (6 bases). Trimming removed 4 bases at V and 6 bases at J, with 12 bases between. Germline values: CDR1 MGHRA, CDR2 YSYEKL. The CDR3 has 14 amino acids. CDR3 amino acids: CASSPGPGDEKLFF. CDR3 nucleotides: TGCGCCAGCAGCCCGGGACCAGGGGATGAAAAACTGTTTTTT.

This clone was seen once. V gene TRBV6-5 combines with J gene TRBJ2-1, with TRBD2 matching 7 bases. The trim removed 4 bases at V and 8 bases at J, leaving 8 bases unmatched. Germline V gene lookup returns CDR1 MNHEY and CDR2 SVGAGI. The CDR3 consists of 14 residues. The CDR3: CASSSRRGGHEQFF. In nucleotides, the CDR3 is TGTGCCAGCAGTTCACGGAGGGGAGGGCATGAGCAGTTCTTC.

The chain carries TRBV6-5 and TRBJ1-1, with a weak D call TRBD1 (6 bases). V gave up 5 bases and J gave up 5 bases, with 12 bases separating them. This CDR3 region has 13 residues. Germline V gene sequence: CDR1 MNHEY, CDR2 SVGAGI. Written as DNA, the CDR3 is TGTGCCAGCAGTACCGGACAGCCTACTGAAGCTTTCTTT. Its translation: CASSTGQPTEAFF.

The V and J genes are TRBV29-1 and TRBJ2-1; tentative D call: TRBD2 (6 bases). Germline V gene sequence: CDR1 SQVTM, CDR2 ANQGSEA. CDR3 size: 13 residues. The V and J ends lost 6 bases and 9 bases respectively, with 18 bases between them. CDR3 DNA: TGCAGCGTAGCCGGGACGGTGGGGGGTGAGCAGTTCTTC. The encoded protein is CSVAGTVGGEQFF.

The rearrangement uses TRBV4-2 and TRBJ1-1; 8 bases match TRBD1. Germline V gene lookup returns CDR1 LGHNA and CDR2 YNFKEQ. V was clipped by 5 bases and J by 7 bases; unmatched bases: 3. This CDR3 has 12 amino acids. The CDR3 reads CASSWDRSEAFF. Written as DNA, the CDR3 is TGTGCCAGCAGCTGGGACAGGAGTGAAGCTTTCTTT.